This TCR beta chain derives from a study of control samples from healthy donors and cancer patients. Germline CDR1 reads DFQATT; CDR2 reads SNEGSKA (reference sequence). The CDR3 loop spans 16 amino acids. The ends were cut back, 3 bases at V and 0 bases at J, with 15 bases in the middle. Assay: immunoSEQ multiplex PCR; the TCRdb copy retains only in-frame clones and omits some. The sample has about 100,000 clones, 85% seen once. This clone has just one count. V gene TRBV20-1 combines with J gene TRBJ1-5; a weak D match, TRBD1 (6 bases). The sequencing sample was made of blood. The TCR originated in a man aged 25 to 45 in good health. CDR3 sequence reads: CSASGRTRGSNQPQHF. The CDR3 DNA reads as TGCAGTGCTAGTGGTCGAACCAGGGGTAGCAATCAGCCCCAGCATTTT.